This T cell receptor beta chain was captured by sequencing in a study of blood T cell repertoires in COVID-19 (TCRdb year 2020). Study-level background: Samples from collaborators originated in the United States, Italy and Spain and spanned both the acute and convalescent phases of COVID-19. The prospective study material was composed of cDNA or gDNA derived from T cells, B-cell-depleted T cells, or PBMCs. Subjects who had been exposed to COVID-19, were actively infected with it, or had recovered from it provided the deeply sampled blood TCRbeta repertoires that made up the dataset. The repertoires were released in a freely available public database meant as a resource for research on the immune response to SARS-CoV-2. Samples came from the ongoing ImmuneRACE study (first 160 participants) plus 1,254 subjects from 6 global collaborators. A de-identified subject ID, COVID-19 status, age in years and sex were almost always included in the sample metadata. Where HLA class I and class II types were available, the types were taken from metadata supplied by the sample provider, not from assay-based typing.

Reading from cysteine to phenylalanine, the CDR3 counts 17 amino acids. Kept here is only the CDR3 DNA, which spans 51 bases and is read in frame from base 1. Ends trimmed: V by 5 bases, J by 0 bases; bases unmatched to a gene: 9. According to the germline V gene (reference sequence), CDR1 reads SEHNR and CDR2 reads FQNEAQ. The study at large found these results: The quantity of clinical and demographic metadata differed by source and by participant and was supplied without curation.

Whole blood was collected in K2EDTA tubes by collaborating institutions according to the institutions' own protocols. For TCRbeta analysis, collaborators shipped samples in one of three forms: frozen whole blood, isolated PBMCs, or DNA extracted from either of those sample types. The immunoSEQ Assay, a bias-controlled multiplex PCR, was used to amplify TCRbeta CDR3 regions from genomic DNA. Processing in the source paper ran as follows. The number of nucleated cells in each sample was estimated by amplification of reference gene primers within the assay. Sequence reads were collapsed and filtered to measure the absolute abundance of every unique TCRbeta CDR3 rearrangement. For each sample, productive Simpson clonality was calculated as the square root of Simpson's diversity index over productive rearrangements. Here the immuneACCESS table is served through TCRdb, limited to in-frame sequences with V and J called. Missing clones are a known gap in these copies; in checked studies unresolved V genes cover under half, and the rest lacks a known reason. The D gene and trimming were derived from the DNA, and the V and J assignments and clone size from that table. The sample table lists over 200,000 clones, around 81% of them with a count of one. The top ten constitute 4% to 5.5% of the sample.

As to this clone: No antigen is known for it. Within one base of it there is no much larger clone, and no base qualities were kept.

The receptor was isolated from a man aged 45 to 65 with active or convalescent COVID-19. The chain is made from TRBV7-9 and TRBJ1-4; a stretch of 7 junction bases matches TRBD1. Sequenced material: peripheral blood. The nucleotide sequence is TGTGCCAGCAGCCCAGGACAGGCGCTTGCAACTAATGAAAAACTGTTTTTT. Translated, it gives CASSPGQALATNEKLFF. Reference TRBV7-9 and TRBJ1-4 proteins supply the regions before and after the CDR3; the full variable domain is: DTGVSQNPRHKITKRGQNVTFRCDPISEHNRLYWYRQTLGQGPEFLTYFQNEAQLEKSRLLSDRFSAERPKGSFSTLEIQRTEQGDSAMYLCASSPGQALATNEKLFFGSGTQLSVL.